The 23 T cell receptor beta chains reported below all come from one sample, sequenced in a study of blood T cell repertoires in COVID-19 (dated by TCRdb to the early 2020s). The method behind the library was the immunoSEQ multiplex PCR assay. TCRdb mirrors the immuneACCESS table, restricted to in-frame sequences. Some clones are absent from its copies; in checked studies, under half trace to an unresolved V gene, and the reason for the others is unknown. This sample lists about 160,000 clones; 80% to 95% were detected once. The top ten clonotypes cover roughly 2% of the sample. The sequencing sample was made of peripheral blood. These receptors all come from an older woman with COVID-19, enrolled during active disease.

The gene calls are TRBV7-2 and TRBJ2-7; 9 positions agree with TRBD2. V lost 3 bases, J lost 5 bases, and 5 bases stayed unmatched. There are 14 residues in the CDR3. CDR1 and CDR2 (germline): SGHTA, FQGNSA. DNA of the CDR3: TGTGCCAGCAGCTTCGCGGGGGGGCCCGACGAGCAGTACTTC. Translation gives CASSFAGGPDEQYF.

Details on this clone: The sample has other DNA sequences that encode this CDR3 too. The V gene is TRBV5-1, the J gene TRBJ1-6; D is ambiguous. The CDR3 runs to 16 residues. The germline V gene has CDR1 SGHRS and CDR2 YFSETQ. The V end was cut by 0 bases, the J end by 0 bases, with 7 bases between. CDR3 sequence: CASSLGGSSYNSPLHF. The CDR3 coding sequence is TGCGCCAGCAGCTTGGGAGGGAGCTCCTATAATTCACCCCTCCACTTT.

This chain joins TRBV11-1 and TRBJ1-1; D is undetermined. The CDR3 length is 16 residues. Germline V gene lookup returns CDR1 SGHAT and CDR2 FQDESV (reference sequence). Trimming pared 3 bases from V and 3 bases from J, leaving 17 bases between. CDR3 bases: TGTGCCAGCAGCTTTCACCGCGTAGGGCGGGACACTGAAGCTTTCTTT. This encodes CASSFHRVGRDTEAFF.

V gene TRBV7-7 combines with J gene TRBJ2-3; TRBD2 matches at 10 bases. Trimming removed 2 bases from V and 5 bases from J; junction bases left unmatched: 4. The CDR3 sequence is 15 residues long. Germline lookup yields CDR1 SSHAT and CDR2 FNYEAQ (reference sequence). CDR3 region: CASSLRGLAVDTQYF. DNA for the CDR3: TGTGCCAGCAGCTTACGCGGACTAGCGGTAGATACGCAGTATTTT.

The CDR3 spells CASSTGGGTDTQYF. For the CDR3, the DNA is TGTGCCAGTAGTACTGGCGGGGGGACAGATACGCAGTATTTT. The chain joins TRBV19 to TRBJ2-3, with 8 bases fitting TRBD2. V lost 4 bases and J lost 3; bases outside the gene matches: 3. The CDR3 spans 14 residues. The V gene's germline CDR1 is LNHDA and CDR2 SQIVND (reference sequence).

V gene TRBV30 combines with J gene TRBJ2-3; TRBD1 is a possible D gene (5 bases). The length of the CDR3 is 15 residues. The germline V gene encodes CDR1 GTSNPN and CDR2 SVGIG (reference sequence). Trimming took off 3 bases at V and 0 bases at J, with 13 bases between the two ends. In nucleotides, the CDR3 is TGTGCCTGGAGACGGCAGGGTTTGAGCACAGATACGCAGTATTTT. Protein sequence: CAWRRQGLSTDTQYF.

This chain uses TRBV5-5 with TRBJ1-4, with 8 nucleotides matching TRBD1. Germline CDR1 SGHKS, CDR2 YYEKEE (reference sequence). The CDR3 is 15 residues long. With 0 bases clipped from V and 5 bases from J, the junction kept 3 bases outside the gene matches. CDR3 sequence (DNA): TGTGCCAGCAGCTTGGTTCCAGGGGGCAATGAAAAACTGTTTTTT. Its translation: CASSLVPGGNEKLFF. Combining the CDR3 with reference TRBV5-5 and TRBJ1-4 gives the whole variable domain DAGVTQSPTHLIKTRGQQVTLRCSPISGHKSVSWYQQVLGQGPQFIFQYYEKEERGRGNFPDRFSARQFPNYSSELNVNALLLGDSALYLCASSLVPGGNEKLFFGSGTQLSVL.

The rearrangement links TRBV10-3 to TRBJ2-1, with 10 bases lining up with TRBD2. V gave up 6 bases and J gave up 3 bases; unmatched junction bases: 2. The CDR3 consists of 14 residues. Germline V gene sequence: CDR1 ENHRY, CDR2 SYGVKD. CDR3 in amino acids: CAIRASGGYNEQFF. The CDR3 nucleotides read TGTGCCATCAGAGCTAGCGGGGGCTACAATGAGCAGTTCTTC.

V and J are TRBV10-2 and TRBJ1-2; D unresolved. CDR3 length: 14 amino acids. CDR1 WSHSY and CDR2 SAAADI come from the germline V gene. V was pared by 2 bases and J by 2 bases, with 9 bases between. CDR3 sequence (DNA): TGCGCCAGCAGTGAGGGGCGTACGAACTATGGCTACACCTTC. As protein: CASSEGRTNYGYTF.

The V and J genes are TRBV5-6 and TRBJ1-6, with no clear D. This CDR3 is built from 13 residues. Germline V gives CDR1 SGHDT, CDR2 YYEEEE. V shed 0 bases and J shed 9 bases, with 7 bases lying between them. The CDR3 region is CASSLASSSPLHF. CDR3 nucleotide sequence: TGTGCCAGCAGCTTGGCAAGTAGTTCACCCCTCCACTTT.

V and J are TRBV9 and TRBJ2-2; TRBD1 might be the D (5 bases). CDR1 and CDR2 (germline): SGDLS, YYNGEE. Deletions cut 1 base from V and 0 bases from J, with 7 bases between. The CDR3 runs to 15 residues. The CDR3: CASSVQGSNTGELFF. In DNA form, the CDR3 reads TGTGCCAGCAGCGTACAGGGCTCGAACACCGGGGAGCTGTTTTTT.

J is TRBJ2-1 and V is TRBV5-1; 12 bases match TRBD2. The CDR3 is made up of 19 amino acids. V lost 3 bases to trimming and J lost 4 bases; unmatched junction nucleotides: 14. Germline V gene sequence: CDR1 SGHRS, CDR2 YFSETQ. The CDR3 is CASSYTSGGSLSGYNEQFF. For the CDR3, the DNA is TGCGCCAGCAGCTACACTAGCGGGGGGAGCCTCTCGGGATACAATGAGCAGTTCTTC. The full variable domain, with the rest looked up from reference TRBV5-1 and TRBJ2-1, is KAGVTQTPRYLIKTRGQQVTLSCSPISGHRSVSWYQQTPGQGLQFLFEYFSETQRNKGNFPGRFSGRQFSNSRSEMNVSTLELGDSALYLCASSYTSGGSLSGYNEQFFGPGTRLTVL.

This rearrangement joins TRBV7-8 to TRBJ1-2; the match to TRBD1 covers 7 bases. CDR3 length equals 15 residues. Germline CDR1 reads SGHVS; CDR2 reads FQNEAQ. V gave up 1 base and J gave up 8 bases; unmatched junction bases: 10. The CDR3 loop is CASSLEDRTHRGYTF. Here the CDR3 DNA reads TGTGCCAGCAGCTTAGAGGACAGGACCCACCGGGGCTACACCTTC.

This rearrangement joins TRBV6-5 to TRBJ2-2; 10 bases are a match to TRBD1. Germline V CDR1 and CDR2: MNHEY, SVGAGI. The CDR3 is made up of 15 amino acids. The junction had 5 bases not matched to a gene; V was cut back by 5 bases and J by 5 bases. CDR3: CASSTRQGATGELFF. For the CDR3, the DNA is TGTGCCAGCAGTACCCGACAGGGGGCAACCGGGGAGCTGTTTTTT.

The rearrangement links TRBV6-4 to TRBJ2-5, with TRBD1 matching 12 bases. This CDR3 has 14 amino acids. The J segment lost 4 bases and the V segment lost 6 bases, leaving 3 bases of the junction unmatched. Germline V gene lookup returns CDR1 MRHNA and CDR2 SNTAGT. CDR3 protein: CASRRDRGRETQYF. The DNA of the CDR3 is TGTGCCAGCAGGAGGGACAGGGGGCGAGAGACCCAGTACTTC.

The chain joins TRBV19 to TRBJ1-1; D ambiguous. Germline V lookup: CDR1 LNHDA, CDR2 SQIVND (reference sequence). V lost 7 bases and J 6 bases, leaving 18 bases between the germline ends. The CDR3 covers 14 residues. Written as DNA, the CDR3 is TGTGCCAGTACCGTGGGAGTATCTGCCGCTGAAGCTTTCTTT. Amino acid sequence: CASTVGVSAAEAFF.

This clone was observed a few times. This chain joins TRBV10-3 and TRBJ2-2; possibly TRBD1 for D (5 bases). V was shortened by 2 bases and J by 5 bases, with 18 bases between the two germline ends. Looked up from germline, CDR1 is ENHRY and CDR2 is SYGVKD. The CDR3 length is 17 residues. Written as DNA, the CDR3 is TGTGCCATCAGTGAGCCGGCGCGGCAGGGTTATACCGGGGAGCTGTTTTTT. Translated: CAISEPARQGYTGELFF.

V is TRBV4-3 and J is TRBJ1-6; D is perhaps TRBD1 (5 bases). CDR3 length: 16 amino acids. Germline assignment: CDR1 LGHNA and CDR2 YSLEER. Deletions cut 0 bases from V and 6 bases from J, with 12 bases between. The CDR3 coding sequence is TGCGCCAGCAGCCAAGATTTGCAGGGCGGTAATTCACCCCTCCACTTT. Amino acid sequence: CASSQDLQGGNSPLHF.

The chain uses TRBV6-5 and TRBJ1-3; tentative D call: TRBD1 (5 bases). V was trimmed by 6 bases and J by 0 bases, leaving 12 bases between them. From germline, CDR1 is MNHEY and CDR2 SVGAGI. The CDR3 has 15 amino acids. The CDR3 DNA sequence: TGTGCCAGCAGCAACGACAGAAACTCTGGAAACACCATATATTTT. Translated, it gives CASSNDRNSGNTIYF.

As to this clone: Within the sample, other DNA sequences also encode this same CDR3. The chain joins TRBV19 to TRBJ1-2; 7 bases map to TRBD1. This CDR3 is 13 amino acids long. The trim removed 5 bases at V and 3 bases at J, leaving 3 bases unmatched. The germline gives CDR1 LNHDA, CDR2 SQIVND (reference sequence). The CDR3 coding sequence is TGTGCCAGTAGTCCTGGGACAGACTATGGCTACACCTTC. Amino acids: CASSPGTDYGYTF.

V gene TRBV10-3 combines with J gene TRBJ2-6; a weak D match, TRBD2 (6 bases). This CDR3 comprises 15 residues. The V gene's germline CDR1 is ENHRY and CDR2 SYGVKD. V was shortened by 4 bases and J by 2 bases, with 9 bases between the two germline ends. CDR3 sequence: CAISAGGAGANVLTF. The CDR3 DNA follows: TGTGCCATCAGTGCCGGGGGAGCTGGGGCCAACGTCCTGACTTTC.

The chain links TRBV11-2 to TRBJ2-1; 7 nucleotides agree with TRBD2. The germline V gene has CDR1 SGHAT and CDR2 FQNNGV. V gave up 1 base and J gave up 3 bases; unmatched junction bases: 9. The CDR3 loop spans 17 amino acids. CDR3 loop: CASSLAFGGSFYNEQFF. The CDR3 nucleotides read TGTGCCAGCAGCTTAGCTTTCGGGGGGTCCTTCTACAATGAGCAGTTCTTC. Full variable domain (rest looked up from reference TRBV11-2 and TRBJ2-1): EAGVAQSPRYKIIEKRQSVAFWCNPISGHATLYWYQQILGQGPKLLIQFQNNGVVDDSQLPKDRFSAERLKGVDSTLKIQPAKLEDSAVYLCASSLAFGGSFYNEQFFGPGTRLTVL.

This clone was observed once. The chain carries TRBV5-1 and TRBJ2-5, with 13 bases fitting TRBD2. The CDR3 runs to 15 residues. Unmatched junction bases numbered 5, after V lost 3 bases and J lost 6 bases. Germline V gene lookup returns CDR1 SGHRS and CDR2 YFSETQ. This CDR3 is CASSSTSGGRQTQYF. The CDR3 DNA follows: TGCGCCAGCAGCTCGACTAGCGGGGGGCGCCAGACCCAGTACTTC.